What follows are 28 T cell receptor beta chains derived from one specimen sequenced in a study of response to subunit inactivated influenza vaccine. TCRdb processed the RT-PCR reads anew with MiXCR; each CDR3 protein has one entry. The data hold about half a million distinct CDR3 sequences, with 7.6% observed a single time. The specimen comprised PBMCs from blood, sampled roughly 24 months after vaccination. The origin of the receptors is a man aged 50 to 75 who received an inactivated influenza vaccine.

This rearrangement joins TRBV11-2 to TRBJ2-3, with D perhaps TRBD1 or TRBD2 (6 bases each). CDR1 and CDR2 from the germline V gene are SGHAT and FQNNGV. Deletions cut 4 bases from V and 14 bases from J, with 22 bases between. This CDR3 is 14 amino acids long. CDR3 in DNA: TGTGCCAGCAGCTCCACTCGGGGGCCCAATACAGGGTATTTT. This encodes CASSSTRGPNTGYF.

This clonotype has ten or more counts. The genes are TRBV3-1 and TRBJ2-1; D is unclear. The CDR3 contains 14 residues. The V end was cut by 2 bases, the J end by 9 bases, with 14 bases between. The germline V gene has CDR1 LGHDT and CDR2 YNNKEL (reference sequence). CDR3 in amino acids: CASSQYDSLGEQFF. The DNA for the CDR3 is TGTGCCAGCAGCCAATACGACTCGCTAGGTGAGCAGTTCTTC.

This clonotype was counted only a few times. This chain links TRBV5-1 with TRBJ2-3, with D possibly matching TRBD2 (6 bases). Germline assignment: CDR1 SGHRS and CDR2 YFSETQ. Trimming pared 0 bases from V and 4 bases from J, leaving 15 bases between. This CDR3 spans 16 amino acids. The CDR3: CASSLAGTGAPDTQYF. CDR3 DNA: TGCGCCAGCAGCTTGGCGGGGACGGGAGCCCCAGATACGCAGTATTTT. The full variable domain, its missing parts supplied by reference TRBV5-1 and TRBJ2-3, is KAGVTQTPRYLIKTRGQQVTLSCSPISGHRSVSWYQQTPGQGLQFLFEYFSETQRNKGNFPGRFSGRQFSNSRSEMNVSTLELGDSALYLCASSLAGTGAPDTQYFGPGTRLTVL.

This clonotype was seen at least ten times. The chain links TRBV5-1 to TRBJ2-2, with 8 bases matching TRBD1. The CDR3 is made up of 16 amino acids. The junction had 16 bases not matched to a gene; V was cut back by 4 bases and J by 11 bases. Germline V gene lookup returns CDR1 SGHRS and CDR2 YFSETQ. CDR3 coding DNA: TGCGCCAGCAGCCCCCGTGCAGGGGGCGCCTCGGGTGAGCTGTTTTTT. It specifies CASSPRAGGASGELFF.

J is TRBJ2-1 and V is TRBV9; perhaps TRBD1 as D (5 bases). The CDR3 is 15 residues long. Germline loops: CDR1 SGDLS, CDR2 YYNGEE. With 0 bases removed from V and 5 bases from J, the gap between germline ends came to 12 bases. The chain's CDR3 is CASSVEGRANNEQFF. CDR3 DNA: TGTGCCAGCAGCGTAGAGGGCAGGGCAAACAATGAGCAGTTCTTC.

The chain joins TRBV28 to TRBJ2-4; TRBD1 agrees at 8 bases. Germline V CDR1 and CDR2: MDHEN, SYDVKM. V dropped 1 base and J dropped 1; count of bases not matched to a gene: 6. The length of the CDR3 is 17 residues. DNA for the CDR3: TGTGCCAGCAGTTTATTAAGGACAGGGAGGGCCAAAAACATTCAGTACTTC. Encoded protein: CASSLLRTGRAKNIQYF. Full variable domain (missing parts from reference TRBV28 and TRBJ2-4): DVKVTQSSRYLVKRTGEKVFLECVQDMDHENMFWYRQDPGLGLRLIYFSYDVKMKEKGDIPEGYSVSREKKERFSLILESASTNQTSMYLCASSLLRTGRAKNIQYFGAGTRLSVL.

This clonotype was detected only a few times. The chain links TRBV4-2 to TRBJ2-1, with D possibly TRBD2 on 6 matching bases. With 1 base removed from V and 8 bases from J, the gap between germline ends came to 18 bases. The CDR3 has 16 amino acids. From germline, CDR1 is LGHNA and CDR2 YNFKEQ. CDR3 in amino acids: CASSQGVRLGPYEQFF. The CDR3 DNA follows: TGTGCCAGCAGCCAAGGGGTGAGACTAGGGCCTTATGAGCAGTTCTTC.

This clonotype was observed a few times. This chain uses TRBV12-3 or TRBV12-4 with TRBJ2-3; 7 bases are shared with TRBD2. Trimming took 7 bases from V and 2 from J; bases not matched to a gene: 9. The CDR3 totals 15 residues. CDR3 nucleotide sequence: TGTGCCAGCAAACGAATGAGCGGGATCACAGATACGCAGTATTTT. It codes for CASKRMSGITDTQYF.

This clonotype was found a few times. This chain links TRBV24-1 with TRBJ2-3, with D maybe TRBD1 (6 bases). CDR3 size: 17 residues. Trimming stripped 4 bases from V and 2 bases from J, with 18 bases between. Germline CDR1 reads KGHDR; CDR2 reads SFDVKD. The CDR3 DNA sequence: TGTGCCACCAGTGACCTGGGGGACACGCTAGACACAGATACGCAGTATTTT. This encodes CATSDLGDTLDTDTQYF.

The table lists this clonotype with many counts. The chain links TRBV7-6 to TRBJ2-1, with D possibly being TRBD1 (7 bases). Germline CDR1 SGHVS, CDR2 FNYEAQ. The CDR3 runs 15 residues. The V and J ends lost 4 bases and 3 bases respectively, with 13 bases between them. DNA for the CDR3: TGTGCCAGCAGCTCCGGGCAGGGGGGCTACAATGAGCAGTTCTTC. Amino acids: CASSSGQGGYNEQFF. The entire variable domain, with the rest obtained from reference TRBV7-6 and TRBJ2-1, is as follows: GAGVSQSPRYKVTKRGQDVALRCDPISGHVSLYWYRQALGQGPEFLTYFNYEAQQDKSGLPNDRFSAERPEGSISTLTIQRTEQRDSAMYRCASSSGQGGYNEQFFGPGTRLTVL.

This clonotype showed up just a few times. This chain's CDR3 is CASSQRGTSGGHEQFF. Written as DNA, the CDR3 is TGTGCCAGCAGCCAAAGGGGGACTAGCGGGGGCCATGAGCAGTTCTTC. This chain connects TRBV4-2 to TRBJ2-1; 14 bases are shared with TRBD2. The germline V gene encodes CDR1 LGHNA and CDR2 YNFKEQ. The junction had 5 bases not matched to a gene; V was cut back by 2 bases and J by 8 bases. This CDR3 has 16 residues.

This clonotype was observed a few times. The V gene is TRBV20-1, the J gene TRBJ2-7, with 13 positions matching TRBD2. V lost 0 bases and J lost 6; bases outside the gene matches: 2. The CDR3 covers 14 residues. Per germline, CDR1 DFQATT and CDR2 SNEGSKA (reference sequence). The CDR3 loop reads CSARETSGGREQYF. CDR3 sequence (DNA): TGCAGTGCTAGAGAGACTAGCGGGGGGCGCGAGCAGTACTTC.

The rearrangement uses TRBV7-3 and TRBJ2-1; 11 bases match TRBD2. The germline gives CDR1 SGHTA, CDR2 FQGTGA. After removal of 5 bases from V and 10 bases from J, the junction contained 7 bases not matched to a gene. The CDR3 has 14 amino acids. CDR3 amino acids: CASSATSGNREQFF. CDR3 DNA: TGTGCCAGCAGCGCGACTAGCGGGAATCGAGAGCAGTTCTTC.

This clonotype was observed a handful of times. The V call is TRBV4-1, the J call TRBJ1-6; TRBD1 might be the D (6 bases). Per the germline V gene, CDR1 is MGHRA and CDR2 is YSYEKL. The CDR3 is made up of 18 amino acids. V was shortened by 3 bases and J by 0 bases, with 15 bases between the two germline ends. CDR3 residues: CASSHGEGHRSYNSPLHF. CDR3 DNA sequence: TGCGCCAGCAGCCACGGTGAGGGACATCGCTCCTATAATTCACCCCTCCACTTT.

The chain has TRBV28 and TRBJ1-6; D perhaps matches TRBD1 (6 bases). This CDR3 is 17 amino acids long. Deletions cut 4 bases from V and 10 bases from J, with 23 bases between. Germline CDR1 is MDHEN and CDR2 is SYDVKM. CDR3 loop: CASSSRLRTGRGSPLHF. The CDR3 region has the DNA TGTGCCAGCAGTTCCCGCCTCCGCACAGGGAGGGGGTCACCCCTCCACTTT.

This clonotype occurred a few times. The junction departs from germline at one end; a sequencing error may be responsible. The CDR3 here is CASSARTGLHF. The CDR3 DNA follows: TGTGCCAGCAGCGCCCGGACAGGCCTGCATTTT. V gene TRBV9 combines with J gene TRBJ2-3; TRBD1 agrees at 7 bases. In germline, CDR1 is SGDLS, CDR2 YYNGEE. The CDR3 covers 11 residues. The whole variable domain, filled in from reference TRBV9 and TRBJ2-3, reads DSGVTQTPKHLITATGQRVTLRCSPRSGDLSVYWYQQSLDQGLQFLIQYYNGEERAKGNILERFSAQQFPDLHSELNLSSLELGDSALYFCASSARTGLHFGPGTRLTVL.

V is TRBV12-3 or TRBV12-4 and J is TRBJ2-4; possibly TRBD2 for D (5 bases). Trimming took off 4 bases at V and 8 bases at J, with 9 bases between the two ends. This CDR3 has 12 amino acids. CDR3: CASSSSTDIQYF. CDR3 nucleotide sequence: TGTGCCAGCAGTTCTAGCACGGACATTCAGTACTTC.

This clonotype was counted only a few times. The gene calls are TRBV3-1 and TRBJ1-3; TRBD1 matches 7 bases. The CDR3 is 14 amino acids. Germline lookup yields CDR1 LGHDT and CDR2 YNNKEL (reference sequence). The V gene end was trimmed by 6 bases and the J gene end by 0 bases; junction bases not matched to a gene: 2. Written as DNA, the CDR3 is TGTGCCAGCAGGGGACAGTTCTCTGGAAACACCATATATTTT. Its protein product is CASRGQFSGNTIYF. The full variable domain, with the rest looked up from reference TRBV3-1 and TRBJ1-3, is DTAVSQTPKYLVTQMGNDKSIKCEQNLGHDTMYWYKQDSKKFLKIMFSYNNKELIINETVPNRFSPKSPDKAHLNLHINSLELGDSAVYFCASRGQFSGNTIYFGEGSWLTVV.

The DNA of the CDR3 is TGTGCCAGCAGCCTCAGGGGTAACTCCGGGGAGCTGTTTTTT. Translation gives CASSLRGNSGELFF. The genes are TRBV12-3 or TRBV12-4 and TRBJ2-2, with a tentative D call TRBD1 (6 bases). V lost 6 bases and J 6 bases, leaving 14 bases between the germline ends. The CDR3 loop spans 14 amino acids.

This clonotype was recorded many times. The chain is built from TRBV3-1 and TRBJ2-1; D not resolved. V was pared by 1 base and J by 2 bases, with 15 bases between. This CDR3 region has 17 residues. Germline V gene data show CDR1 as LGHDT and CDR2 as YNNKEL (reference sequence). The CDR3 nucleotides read TGTGCCAGCAGCCAAGGGGCGCCTACCATTCCCTACAATGAGCAGTTCTTC. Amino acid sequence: CASSQGAPTIPYNEQFF.

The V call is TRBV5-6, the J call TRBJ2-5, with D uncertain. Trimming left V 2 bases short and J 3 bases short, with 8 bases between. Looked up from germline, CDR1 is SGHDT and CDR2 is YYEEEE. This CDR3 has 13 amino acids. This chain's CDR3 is CASSFIVEETQYF. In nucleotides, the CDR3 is TGTGCCAGCAGCTTTATTGTTGAAGAGACCCAGTACTTC.

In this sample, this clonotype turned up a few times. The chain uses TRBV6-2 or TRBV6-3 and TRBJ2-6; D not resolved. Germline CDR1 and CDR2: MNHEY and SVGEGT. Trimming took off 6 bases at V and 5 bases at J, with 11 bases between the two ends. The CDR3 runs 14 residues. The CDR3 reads CASRQPSRANVLTF. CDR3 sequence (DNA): TGTGCCAGCAGACAGCCCTCGAGGGCCAACGTCCTGACTTTC.

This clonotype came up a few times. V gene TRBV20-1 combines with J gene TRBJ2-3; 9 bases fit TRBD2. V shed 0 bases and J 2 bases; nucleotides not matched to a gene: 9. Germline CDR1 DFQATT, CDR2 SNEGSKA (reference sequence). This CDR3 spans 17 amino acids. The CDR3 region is CSARDLGLAGITDTQYF. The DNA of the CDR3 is TGCAGTGCTAGAGATCTGGGGCTAGCGGGGATCACAGATACGCAGTATTTT.

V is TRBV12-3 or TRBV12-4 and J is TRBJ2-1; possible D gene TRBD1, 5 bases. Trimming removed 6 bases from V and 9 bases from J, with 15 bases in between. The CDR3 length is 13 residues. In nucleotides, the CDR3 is TGTGCCAGCAGAGGCATTGGGGCCCCTGAGCAGTTCTTC. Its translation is CASRGIGAPEQFF.

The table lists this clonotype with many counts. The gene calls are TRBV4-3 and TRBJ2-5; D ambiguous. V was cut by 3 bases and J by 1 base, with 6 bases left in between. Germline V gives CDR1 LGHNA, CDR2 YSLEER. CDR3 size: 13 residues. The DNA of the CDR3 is TGCGCCAGCAGCCAGGCAGCCCAAGAGACCCAGTACTTC. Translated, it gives CASSQAAQETQYF.

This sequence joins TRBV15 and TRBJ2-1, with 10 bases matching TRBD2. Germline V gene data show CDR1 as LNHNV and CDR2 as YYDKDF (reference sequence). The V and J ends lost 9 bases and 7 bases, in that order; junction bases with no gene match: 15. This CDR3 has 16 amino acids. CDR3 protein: CATITGTSVDFNEQFF. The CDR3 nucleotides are TGTGCCACTATAACGGGGACTAGCGTCGATTTTAATGAGCAGTTCTTC.

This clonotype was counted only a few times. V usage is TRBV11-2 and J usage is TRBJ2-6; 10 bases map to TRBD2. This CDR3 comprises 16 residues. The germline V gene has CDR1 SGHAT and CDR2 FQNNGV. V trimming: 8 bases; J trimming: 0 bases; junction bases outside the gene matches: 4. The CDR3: CASLAGAFSGANVLTF. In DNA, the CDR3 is TGTGCCAGCCTAGCGGGGGCCTTCTCTGGGGCCAACGTCCTGACTTTC.

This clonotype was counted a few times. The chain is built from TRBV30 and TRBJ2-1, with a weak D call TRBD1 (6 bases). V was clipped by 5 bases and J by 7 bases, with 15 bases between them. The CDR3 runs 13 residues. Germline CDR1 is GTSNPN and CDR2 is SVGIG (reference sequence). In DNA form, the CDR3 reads TGTGCCTGGGACAGGCCTGAGGAAAATGAGCAGTTCTTC. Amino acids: CAWDRPEENEQFF.